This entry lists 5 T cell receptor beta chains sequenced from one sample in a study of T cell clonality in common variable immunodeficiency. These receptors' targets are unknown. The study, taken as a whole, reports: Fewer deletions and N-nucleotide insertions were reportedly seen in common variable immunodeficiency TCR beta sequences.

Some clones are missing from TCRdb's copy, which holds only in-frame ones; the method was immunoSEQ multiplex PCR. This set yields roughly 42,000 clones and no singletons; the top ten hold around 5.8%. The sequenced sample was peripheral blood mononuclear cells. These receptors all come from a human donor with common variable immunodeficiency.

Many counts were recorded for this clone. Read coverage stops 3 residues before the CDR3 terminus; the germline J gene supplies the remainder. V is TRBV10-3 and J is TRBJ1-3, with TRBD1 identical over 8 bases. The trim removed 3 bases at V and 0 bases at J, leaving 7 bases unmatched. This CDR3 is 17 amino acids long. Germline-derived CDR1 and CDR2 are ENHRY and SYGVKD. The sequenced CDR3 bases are TGTGCCATCAGTGACCACGGACAGGGACCCTCTGGAAACACC. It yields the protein CAISDHGQGPSGNT. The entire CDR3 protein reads CAISDHGQGPSGNTIYF.

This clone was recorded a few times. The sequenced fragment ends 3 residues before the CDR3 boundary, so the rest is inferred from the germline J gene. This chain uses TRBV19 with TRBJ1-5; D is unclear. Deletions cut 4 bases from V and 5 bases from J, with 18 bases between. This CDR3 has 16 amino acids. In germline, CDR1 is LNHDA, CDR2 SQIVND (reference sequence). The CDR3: CASSKRESIVDQPQHF. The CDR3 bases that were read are TGTGCCAGTAGTAAACGCGAGTCAATAGTGGATCAGCCC.

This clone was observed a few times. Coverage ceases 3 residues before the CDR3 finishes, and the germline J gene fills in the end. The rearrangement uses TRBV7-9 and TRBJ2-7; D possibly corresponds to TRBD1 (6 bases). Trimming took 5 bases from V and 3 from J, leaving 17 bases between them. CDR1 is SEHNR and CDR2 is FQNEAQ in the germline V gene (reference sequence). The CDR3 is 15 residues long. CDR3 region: CASSPAGQIIYEQYF. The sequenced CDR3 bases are TGTGCCAGCAGCCCGGCCGGACAGATTATCTACGAG.

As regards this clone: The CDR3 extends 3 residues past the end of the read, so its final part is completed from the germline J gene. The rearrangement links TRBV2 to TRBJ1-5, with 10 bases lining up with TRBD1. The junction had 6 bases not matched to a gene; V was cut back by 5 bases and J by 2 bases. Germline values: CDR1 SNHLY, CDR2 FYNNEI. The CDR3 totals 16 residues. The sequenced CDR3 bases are TGTGCCAGCAGTTCACCCGGGACAGGGGGCAATCAGCCC. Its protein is CASSSPGTGGNQP. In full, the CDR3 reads CASSSPGTGGNQPQHF.

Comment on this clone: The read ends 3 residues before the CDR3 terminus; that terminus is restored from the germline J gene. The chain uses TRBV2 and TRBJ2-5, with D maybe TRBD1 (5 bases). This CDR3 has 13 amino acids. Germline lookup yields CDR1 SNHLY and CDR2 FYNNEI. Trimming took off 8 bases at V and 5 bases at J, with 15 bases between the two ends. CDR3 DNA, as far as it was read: TGTGCCAGCGGGCAGGGTCAGTGGGAGACC. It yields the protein CASGQGQWET. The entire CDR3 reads CASGQGQWETQYF.